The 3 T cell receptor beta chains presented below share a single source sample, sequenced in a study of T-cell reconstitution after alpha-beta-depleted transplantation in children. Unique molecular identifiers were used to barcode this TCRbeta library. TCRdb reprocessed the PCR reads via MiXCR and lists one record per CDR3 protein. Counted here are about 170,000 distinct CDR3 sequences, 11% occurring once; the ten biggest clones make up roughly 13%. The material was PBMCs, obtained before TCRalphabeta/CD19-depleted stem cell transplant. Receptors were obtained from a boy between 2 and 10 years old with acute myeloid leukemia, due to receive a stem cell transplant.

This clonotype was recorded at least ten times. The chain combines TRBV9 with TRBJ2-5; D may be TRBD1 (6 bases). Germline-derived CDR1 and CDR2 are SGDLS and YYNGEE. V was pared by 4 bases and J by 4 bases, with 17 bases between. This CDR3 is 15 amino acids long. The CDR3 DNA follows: TGTGCCAGCAGCTCCACAGGGATGGTCGGAGAGACCCAGTACTTC. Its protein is CASSSTGMVGETQYF.

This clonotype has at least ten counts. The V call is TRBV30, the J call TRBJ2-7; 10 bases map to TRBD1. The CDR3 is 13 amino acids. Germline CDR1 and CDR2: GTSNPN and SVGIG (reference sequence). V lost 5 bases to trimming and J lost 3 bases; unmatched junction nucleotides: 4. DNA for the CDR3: TGTGCCTGGGGGACAGGGGTGCGCTACGAGCAGTACTTC. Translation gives CAWGTGVRYEQYF.

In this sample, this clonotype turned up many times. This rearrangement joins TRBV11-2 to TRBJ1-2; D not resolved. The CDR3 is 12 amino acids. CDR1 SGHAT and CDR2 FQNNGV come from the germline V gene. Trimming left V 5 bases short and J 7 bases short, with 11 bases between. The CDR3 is CASSRVDRGYTF. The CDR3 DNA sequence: TGTGCCAGCAGCCGAGTAGACCGTGGCTACACCTTC. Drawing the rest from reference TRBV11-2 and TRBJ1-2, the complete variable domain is EAGVAQSPRYKIIEKRQSVAFWCNPISGHATLYWYQQILGQGPKLLIQFQNNGVVDDSQLPKDRFSAERLKGVDSTLKIQPAKLEDSAVYLCASSRVDRGYTFGSGTRLTVV.